This TCR beta chain was documented in a study of molecular identifiers for immune sequencing clone quantification. Overall study results and limits: Clonotypes surpassing 20 RNA copies contained over 99% of effector molecules, versus under 1% in naive cells. Highly expanded clone sizes could be underestimated through barcode sharing by identical TCR molecules.

With regard to this clonotype: Its antigen is unknown.

TCRdb reanalysed the PCR reads using MiXCR and keeps one entry per CDR3 protein. The sample gives 100,000 or so distinct CDR3 sequences, roughly a third of which show up once; about 4.2% is in the top ten. The CD8+CD4-CCR7+CD45RA+ phenotype defined the sorted naive CD8 T cells. Trimming left V 7 bases short and J 2 bases short, with 16 bases between. This CDR3 region has 15 residues. Germline assignment: CDR1 LNHDA and CDR2 SQIVND (reference sequence). This sequence originates from a human donor in good health. Some libraries in this study had Jurkat cell RNA spiked in. The chain combines TRBV19 with TRBJ2-3, with D uncertain. Sequenced input: naive CD8+ T cells from blood, with Jurkat cell RNA spiked in. The subset here: FACS-sorted CD8+CD4-CCR7+CD45RA+ naive T cells. Here the CDR3 reads CASKVLPESTDTQYF. In DNA, the CDR3 is TGTGCCAGTAAAGTCCTCCCGGAGTCCACAGATACGCAGTATTTT.